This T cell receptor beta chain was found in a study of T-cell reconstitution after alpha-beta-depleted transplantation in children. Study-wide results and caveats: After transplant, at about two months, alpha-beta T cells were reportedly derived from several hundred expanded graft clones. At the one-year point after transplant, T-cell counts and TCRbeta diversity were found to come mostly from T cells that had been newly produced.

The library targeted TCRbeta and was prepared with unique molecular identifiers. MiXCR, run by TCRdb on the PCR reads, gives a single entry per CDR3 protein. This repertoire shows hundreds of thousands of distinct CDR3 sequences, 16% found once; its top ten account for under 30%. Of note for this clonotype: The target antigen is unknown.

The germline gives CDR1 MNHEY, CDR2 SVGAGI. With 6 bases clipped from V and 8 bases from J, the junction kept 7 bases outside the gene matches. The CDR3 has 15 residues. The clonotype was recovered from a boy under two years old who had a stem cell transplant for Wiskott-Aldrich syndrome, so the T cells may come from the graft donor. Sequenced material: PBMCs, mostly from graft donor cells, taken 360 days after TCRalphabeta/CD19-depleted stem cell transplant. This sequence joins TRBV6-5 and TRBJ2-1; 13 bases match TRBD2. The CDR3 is CASRLTSGGGYEQFF. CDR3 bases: TGTGCCAGCAGGCTTACTAGCGGGGGGGGCTATGAGCAGTTCTTC.